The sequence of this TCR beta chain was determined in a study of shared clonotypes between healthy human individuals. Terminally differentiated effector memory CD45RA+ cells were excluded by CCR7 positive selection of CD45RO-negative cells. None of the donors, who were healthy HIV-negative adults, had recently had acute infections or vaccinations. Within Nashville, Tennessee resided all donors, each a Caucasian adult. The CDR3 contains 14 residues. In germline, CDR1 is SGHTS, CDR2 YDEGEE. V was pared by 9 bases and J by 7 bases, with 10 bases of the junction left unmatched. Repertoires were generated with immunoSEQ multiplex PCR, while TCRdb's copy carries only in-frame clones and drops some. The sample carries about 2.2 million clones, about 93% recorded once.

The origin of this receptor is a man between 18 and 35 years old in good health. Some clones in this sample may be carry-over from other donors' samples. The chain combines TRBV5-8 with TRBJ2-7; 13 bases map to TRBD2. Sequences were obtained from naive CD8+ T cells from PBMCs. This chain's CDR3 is CATLGTSGAREQYF. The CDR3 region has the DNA TGTGCCACCCTGGGGACTAGCGGGGCTCGAGAGCAGTACTTC.